One sample yielded the 10 T cell receptor beta chains listed below, sequenced in a study of T cell responses to AZD1222 COVID-19 vaccine. Assay: immunoSEQ multiplex PCR; the TCRdb copy retains only in-frame clones and omits some. The data contain about 130,000 clones, 90% of them singletons. The sequences come from peripheral blood, collected on day 0 of AZD1222 vaccination. These receptors came from an adult in good health.

This chain joins TRBV5-1 and TRBJ2-2, with D unresolved. Germline-derived CDR1 and CDR2 are SGHRS and YFSETQ. There are 14 residues in the CDR3. Trimming shortened V by 3 bases and J by 3 bases, and 9 bases separated the two germline ends. The CDR3 coding sequence is TGCGCCAGCAGCTCAGACGGATACACCGGGGAGCTGTTTTTT. It specifies CASSSDGYTGELFF.

The gene calls are TRBV6-5 and TRBJ2-3; D perhaps matches TRBD2 (5 bases). The CDR3 spans 12 residues. The germline CDR1 and CDR2 sequences are MNHEY and SVGAGI. V was trimmed by 2 bases and J by 5 bases, leaving 5 bases between them. CDR3 protein: CASSYEGDTQYF. The CDR3 bases are TGTGCCAGCAGTTACGAGGGAGATACGCAGTATTTT.

The chain couples TRBV28 to TRBJ1-2; 10 bases fit TRBD1. The germline V gene has CDR1 MDHEN and CDR2 SYDVKM. The CDR3 covers 14 residues. V trimming: 6 bases; J trimming: 4 bases; junction bases outside the gene matches: 5. CDR3 coding DNA: TGTGCCAGCAGCCCGACAGGGGGCATCTATGGCTACACCTTC. Protein: CASSPTGGIYGYTF.

The V call is TRBV11-2, the J call TRBJ2-3; D unclear. Germline CDR1 SGHAT, CDR2 FQNNGV. CDR3 size: 12 residues. Trimming left V 4 bases short and J 6 bases short, with 8 bases between. The CDR3 DNA reads TGTGCCAGCAGCTCCGTTTTTGATACGCAGTATTTT. It encodes CASSSVFDTQYF.

J is TRBJ1-4 and V is TRBV2; D remains ambiguous. Germline CDR1 reads SNHLY; CDR2 reads FYNNEI. This CDR3 is 15 amino acids long. V lost 0 bases, J lost 0 bases, and 5 bases lay in between. The CDR3 DNA reads as TGTGCCAGCAGTGAAGCGGGTGCAACTAATGAAAAACTGTTTTTT. Translation gives CASSEAGATNEKLFF. Filled out from reference TRBV2 and TRBJ1-4, the complete variable domain reads EPEVTQTPSHQVTQMGQEVILRCVPISNHLYFYWYRQILGQKVEFLVSFYNNEISEKSEIFDDQFSVERPDGSNFTLKIRSTKLEDSAMYFCASSEAGATNEKLFFGSGTQLSVL.

The gene calls are TRBV9 and TRBJ1-6, with D possibly matching TRBD1 (5 bases). This CDR3 spans 13 amino acids. Trimming cost V 3 bases and J 9 bases, with 10 bases left between them. In germline, CDR1 is SGDLS, CDR2 YYNGEE. CDR3: CASSADGTSPLHF. Written as DNA, the CDR3 is TGTGCCAGCAGCGCCGACGGGACTTCACCCCTCCACTTT.

The V call is TRBV2, the J call TRBJ2-1; tentative D call: TRBD1 (6 bases). V was clipped by 8 bases and J by 2 bases, with 10 bases between them. Per germline, CDR1 SNHLY and CDR2 FYNNEI. The CDR3 contains 13 residues. CDR3 residues: CASRWTAYNEQFF. The CDR3, as DNA: TGTGCCAGCCGATGGACAGCCTACAATGAGCAGTTCTTC. Looking up the rest from reference TRBV2 and TRBJ2-1 gives the full variable domain: EPEVTQTPSHQVTQMGQEVILRCVPISNHLYFYWYRQILGQKVEFLVSFYNNEISEKSEIFDDQFSVERPDGSNFTLKIRSTKLEDSAMYFCASRWTAYNEQFFGPGTRLTVL.

The chain has TRBV6-2 or TRBV6-3 and TRBJ2-7; 7 bases are a match to TRBD1. Germline V gene data show CDR1 as MNHEY and CDR2 as SVGEGT. Unmatched junction bases numbered 8, after V lost 4 bases and J lost 2 bases. The CDR3 sequence is 15 residues long. CDR3 region: CASSSAGTAAYEQYF. The CDR3, as DNA: TGTGCCAGCAGTTCCGCCGGGACAGCTGCCTACGAGCAGTACTTC.

The chain links TRBV19 to TRBJ2-3; TRBD2 matches at 8 bases. Germline assignment: CDR1 LNHDA and CDR2 SQIVND (reference sequence). The CDR3 is made up of 14 amino acids. J was trimmed by 7 bases and V by 6 bases; bases with no gene match: 9. For the CDR3, the DNA is TGTGCCAGTAGGACGGGACTAGGAGGGTATACGCAGTATTTT. Translating it yields CASRTGLGGYTQYF.

The gene calls are TRBV10-1 and TRBJ1-1; D gene unclear. Germline V gene data show CDR1 as WNHNN and CDR2 as SYGVQD (reference sequence). The V end lost 0 bases, the J end lost 11 bases, and 13 bases lay between the germline ends. CDR3 length: 13 residues. In DNA form, the CDR3 reads TGCGCCAGCAGTGAGTCAGGCAGGCAAGGGGCTTTCTTT. It is translated as CASSESGRQGAFF.